Presented here are 12 T cell receptor beta chains from one specimen sequenced in a study of CD8 T cells in ankylosing spondylitis. TCRdb re-derived calls from the 5' RACE reads in MiXCR, one entry per CDR3 protein. The repertoire holds a few hundred thousand distinct CDR3 sequences, with 20% to 25% as singletons. Regarding the study as a whole: What seemed typical of ankylosing spondylitis blood was a TCR beta motif built from 8 or 9 highly homologous variants.

For these TCRs, the target antigens are not known. The sample consisted of blood, either unsorted or a sorted T cell fraction (not recorded which). The receptors originated from a male donor with ankylosing spondylitis.

The chain is built from TRBV7-9 and TRBJ1-4; D gene uncertain. Trimming cost V 2 bases and J 4 bases, with 8 bases left between them. Looked up from germline, CDR1 is SEHNR and CDR2 is FQNEAQ (reference sequence). This CDR3 comprises 14 residues. The CDR3 region has the DNA TGTGCCAGCAGCTTAAACGGAGATAATGAAAAACTGTTTTTT. It yields the protein CASSLNGDNEKLFF.

The CDR3 DNA reads as TGCAGTGCTAGAGAAGCTTTCTTT. This translates into CSAREAFF. The chain has TRBV20-1 and TRBJ1-1; no definite D call. The germline V gene encodes CDR1 DFQATT and CDR2 SNEGSKA (reference sequence). This CDR3 is 8 amino acids long. V dropped 0 bases and J dropped 10 bases, with 0 bases sitting between them.

V and J are TRBV30 and TRBJ2-7; 9 nucleotides agree with TRBD1. V lost 4 bases and J lost 12; bases outside the gene matches: 10. This CDR3 has 12 amino acids. Germline CDR1 GTSNPN, CDR2 SVGIG (reference sequence). The CDR3 DNA reads as TGTGCCTGGACGACGGGACAGGGTGCCTGGTACTTC. Translated: CAWTTGQGAWYF.

The chain combines TRBV6-2 or TRBV6-3 with TRBJ2-7; possible D gene TRBD2, 5 bases. CDR3 length: 16 amino acids. Trimming removed 4 bases at V and 5 bases at J, with 21 bases between. Germline lookup yields CDR1 MNHEY and CDR2 SVGEGT. In DNA, the CDR3 is TGTGCCAGCAGTTTCGGCGGGCCCTCTAACCGTCACGAGCAGTACTTC. Amino acids: CASSFGGPSNRHEQYF.

The table lists this clonotype with a few counts. V usage is TRBV7-9 and J usage is TRBJ2-3; 9 bases line up with TRBD1. Trimming at V came to 7 bases and at J to 4 bases, leaving 9 bases not matched to a gene. The CDR3 covers 15 residues. Germline CDR1 and CDR2: SEHNR and FQNEAQ (reference sequence). The CDR3 sequence: CASTSGTGRADTQYF. CDR3 DNA sequence: TGTGCCAGCACGTCCGGGACAGGGAGGGCAGATACGCAGTATTTT. Using reference TRBV7-9 and TRBJ2-3 for the parts outside the CDR3, the full variable domain is DTGVSQNPRHKITKRGQNVTFRCDPISEHNRLYWYRQTLGQGPEFLTYFQNEAQLEKSRLLSDRFSAERPKGSFSTLEIQRTEQGDSAMYLCASTSGTGRADTQYFGPGTRLTVL.

V is TRBV29-1 and J is TRBJ1-2; D uncertain. Germline assignment: CDR1 SQVTM and CDR2 ANQGSEA. V lost 7 bases and J lost 6, with 12 bases in between. The CDR3 sequence is 11 residues long. The chain's CDR3 is CSAGGIDGYTF. The DNA for the CDR3 is TGCAGCGCAGGCGGGATTGATGGCTACACCTTC. The full variable domain, completed using reference TRBV29-1 and TRBJ1-2, is SAVISQKPSRDICQRGTSLTIQCQVDSQVTMMFWYRQQPGQSLTLIATANQGSEATYESGFVIDKFPISRPNLTFSTLTVSNMSPEDSSIYLCSAGGIDGYTFGSGTRLTVV.

CDR3 sequence: CASSSHSGRAIYEQYF. Here the CDR3 DNA reads TGTGCCAGCAGCTCCCATAGCGGGAGGGCCATCTACGAGCAGTACTTC. The chain carries TRBV7-9 and TRBJ2-7; 11 nucleotides align to TRBD2. The CDR3 length is 16 residues. The ends lost 4 bases at V and 3 bases at J; junction bases unmatched: 8. The germline V gene encodes CDR1 SEHNR and CDR2 FQNEAQ (reference sequence).

This clonotype came up a few times. The genes are TRBV20-1 and TRBJ2-3; a possible D gene is TRBD1 (6 bases). V was cut by 1 base and J by 5 bases, with 16 bases left in between. This CDR3 contains 15 residues. Germline V lookup: CDR1 DFQATT, CDR2 SNEGSKA (reference sequence). The CDR3 DNA reads TGCAGTGCTAGAGGAAGGACAGAGGGAGAAGATACGCAGTATTTT. Protein: CSARGRTEGEDTQYF.

This clonotype was observed a handful of times. The rearrangement uses TRBV12-3 or TRBV12-4 and TRBJ1-5, with 8 positions matching TRBD1. The CDR3 runs to 14 residues. V dropped 5 bases and J dropped 3; count of bases not matched to a gene: 3. The CDR3 spells CASSGQGLNQPQHF. DNA of the CDR3: TGTGCCAGCAGTGGACAGGGCCTCAATCAGCCCCAGCATTTT.

The V call is TRBV7-9, the J call TRBJ2-5; 7 bases agree with TRBD1. The CDR3 has 12 amino acids. Germline lookup yields CDR1 SEHNR and CDR2 FQNEAQ (reference sequence). The junction had 4 bases not matched to a gene; V was cut back by 8 bases and J by 4 bases. The chain's CDR3 is CASGGQRETQYF. The CDR3, as DNA: TGTGCCAGCGGGGGACAGCGAGAGACCCAGTACTTC.

The V and J genes are TRBV5-4 and TRBJ2-5; D possibly corresponds to TRBD2 (5 bases). Germline V gene lookup returns CDR1 SGHNT and CDR2 YYREEE (reference sequence). The CDR3 is 14 residues long. V lost 7 bases and J 3 bases, leaving 16 bases between the germline ends. CDR3 loop: CASGGGTKEETQYF. CDR3 DNA sequence: TGTGCCAGCGGCGGAGGCACAAAAGAAGAGACCCAGTACTTC.

The rearrangement links TRBV30 to TRBJ2-3; 7 bases line up with TRBD1. V was pared by 3 bases and J by 4 bases, with 1 base of the junction left unmatched. Germline lookup yields CDR1 GTSNPN and CDR2 SVGIG (reference sequence). The CDR3 is made up of 12 amino acids. The CDR3: CAWRTGPDTQYF. The DNA of the CDR3 is TGTGCCTGGAGGACAGGGCCAGATACGCAGTATTTT. Combining the CDR3 with reference TRBV30 and TRBJ2-3 gives the whole variable domain SQTIHQWPATLVQPVGSPLSLECTVEGTSNPNLYWYRQAAGRGLQLLFYSVGIGQISSEVPQNLSASRPQDRQFILSSKKLLLSDSGFYLCAWRTGPDTQYFGPGTRLTVL.